The 27 T cell receptor beta chains below were found in one sample sequenced in a study of T cell responses to AZD1222 COVID-19 vaccine. The assay was immunoSEQ multiplex PCR, and TCRdb's table has in-frame clones only and misses some. The sample carries 150,000 to 200,000 clones, approximately 90% recorded once. The sample consisted of peripheral blood, taken on day 0 of AZD1222 vaccination. The origin of the receptors is an adult in good health.

The chain links TRBV14 to TRBJ2-7; perhaps TRBD1 as D (5 bases). This CDR3 contains 14 residues. V was trimmed by 2 bases and J by 5 bases, leaving 13 bases between them. CDR1 and CDR2 from the germline V gene are SGHDN and FVKESK. CDR3 in amino acids: CASSQRGLMHEQYF. The CDR3 DNA reads TGTGCCAGCAGCCAAAGGGGCTTAATGCACGAGCAGTACTTC.

V usage is TRBV10-3 and J usage is TRBJ2-7, with 7 positions matching TRBD1. The germline gives CDR1 ENHRY, CDR2 SYGVKD. The CDR3 is made up of 14 amino acids. The V and J ends lost 4 bases and 5 bases, in that order; junction bases with no gene match: 8. In DNA, the CDR3 is TGTGCCATCAGTGGGGACAGTCCGGCGGACGAGCAGTACTTC. Protein sequence: CAISGDSPADEQYF.

V usage is TRBV18 and J usage is TRBJ2-2; maybe TRBD2 (6 bases). Between the trimmed V and J ends, which lost 6 bases and 4 bases, there was a span of 27 bases. Germline CDR1 reads KGHSH; CDR2 reads LQKENI. This CDR3 has 19 residues. The CDR3 spells CASSRWSLLEGLGTGELFF. The DNA of the CDR3 is TGTGCCAGCTCCCGATGGTCACTCCTGGAGGGCCTTGGCACCGGGGAGCTGTTTTTT.

The sample holds a few counts of this clone. The chain uses TRBV12-3 or TRBV12-4 and TRBJ1-6; perhaps TRBD1 as D (5 bases). The CDR3 extends over 13 amino acids. Trimming took 7 bases from V and 8 from J, leaving 12 bases between them. Here the CDR3 reads CASTRGSHSPLHF. The CDR3 bases are TGTGCCAGCACCCGGGGCTCTCATTCACCCCTCCACTTT.

The V and J genes are TRBV6-2 or TRBV6-3 and TRBJ2-3; 10 nucleotides agree with TRBD2. Germline loops: CDR1 MNHEY, CDR2 SVGEGT. The CDR3 contains 18 residues. V dropped 4 bases and J dropped 4; count of bases not matched to a gene: 14. CDR3 nucleotides: TGTGCCAGCAGTTTACTCCGAGGGCTAGCGGGAGTCTCAGATACGCAGTATTTT. This codes for CASSLLRGLAGVSDTQYF.

V is TRBV6-5 and J is TRBJ2-7; D is perhaps TRBD1 (7 bases). Trimming shortened V by 6 bases and J by 3 bases, and 12 bases separated the two germline ends. CDR1 and CDR2 from the germline V gene are MNHEY and SVGAGI. The CDR3 is made up of 13 amino acids. CDR3 DNA: TGTGCCAGCAGGAACAGGGGAGGCTACGAGCAGTACTTC. Protein sequence: CASRNRGGYEQYF.

Comment on this clone: In the same sample, other DNA sequences code for this CDR3. The chain employs TRBV24-1 and TRBJ2-1, with 12 bases that match TRBD2. CDR1 is KGHDR and CDR2 is SFDVKD in the germline V gene. CDR3 size: 17 residues. J lost 0 bases, V lost 3 bases, and 2 bases had no gene match. The CDR3 loop reads CATSDPTSGSSYNEQFF. The CDR3 DNA reads TGTGCCACCAGTGATCCGACTAGCGGGAGCTCCTACAATGAGCAGTTCTTC.

The chain joins TRBV7-8 to TRBJ2-7; 9 nucleotides agree with TRBD2. The ends lost 5 bases at V and 0 bases at J; junction bases unmatched: 5. CDR1 is SGHVS, CDR2 FQNEAQ, per germline. This CDR3 has 15 amino acids. CDR3 region: CASSPTSGTSYEQYF. The CDR3, as DNA: TGTGCCAGCAGCCCGACTAGCGGAACCTCCTACGAGCAGTACTTC. The variable domain in full, completed from reference TRBV7-8 and TRBJ2-7, reads GAGVSQSPRYKVAKRGQDVALRCDPISGHVSLFWYQQALGQGPEFLTYFQNEAQLDKSGLPSDRFFAERPEGSVSTLKIQRTQQEDSAVYLCASSPTSGTSYEQYFGPGTRLTVT.

The rearrangement uses TRBV6-1 and TRBJ1-2; D remains ambiguous. V was trimmed by 2 bases and J by 4 bases, leaving 11 bases between them. Germline V gives CDR1 MNHNS, CDR2 SASEGT. The CDR3 is 14 residues long. In DNA, the CDR3 is TGTGCCAGCAGTGAATTCCGGGCCCCCTATGGCTACACCTTC. Encoded protein: CASSEFRAPYGYTF.

The rearrangement joins TRBV30 to TRBJ2-7, with D perhaps TRBD1 or TRBD2 (5 bases each). CDR3 length: 12 amino acids. CDR1 and CDR2 from the germline V gene are GTSNPN and SVGIG (reference sequence). Trimming removed 5 bases at V and 1 base at J, with 9 bases between. This CDR3 is CAWGDPSYEQYF. CDR3 sequence (DNA): TGTGCCTGGGGGGACCCTTCCTACGAGCAGTACTTC.

The chain joins TRBV5-1 to TRBJ2-7; D gene ambiguous. The CDR3 is 12 residues long. Trimming took off 0 bases at V and 2 bases at J, with 3 bases between the two ends. The germline gives CDR1 SGHRS, CDR2 YFSETQ. CDR3 nucleotide sequence: TGCGCCAGCAGCTTGGACGCCTACGAGCAGTACTTC. It specifies CASSLDAYEQYF.

The V call is TRBV28, the J call TRBJ1-5; the D is unclear. V gave up 7 bases and J gave up 2 bases, with 15 bases separating them. Germline V lookup: CDR1 MDHEN, CDR2 SYDVKM. The CDR3 has 15 residues. CDR3 in DNA: TGTGCCAGCACCTCTACGAGTACCGGCAATCAGCCCCAGCATTTT. Protein sequence: CASTSTSTGNQPQHF.

The chain employs TRBV9 and TRBJ1-1; 10 nucleotides agree with TRBD1. Germline V lookup: CDR1 SGDLS, CDR2 YYNGEE. V was pared by 0 bases and J by 3 bases, with 8 bases of the junction left unmatched. The CDR3 has 17 amino acids. DNA of the CDR3: TGTGCCAGCAGCGTAGCGTCCTGGGGGACAGGGGACACTGAAGCTTTCTTT. It translates to CASSVASWGTGDTEAFF.

The V gene is TRBV6-1, the J gene TRBJ2-4; possibly TRBD2 for D (6 bases). Between the trimmed V and J ends, which lost 2 bases and 7 bases, there was a span of 15 bases. This CDR3 is built from 15 residues. CDR1 is MNHNS and CDR2 is SASEGT in the germline V gene. CDR3 loop: CASSELQGGFNIQYF. CDR3 sequence (DNA): TGTGCCAGCAGTGAATTGCAGGGAGGCTTCAACATTCAGTACTTC.

The chain carries TRBV3-1 (or the pseudogene TRBV3-2) and TRBJ2-3, with a tentative D call TRBD2 (6 bases). The CDR3 totals 15 residues. Trimming left V 2 bases short and J 0 bases short, with 9 bases between. The V gene's germline CDR1 is LGHDT and CDR2 YNNKEL (reference sequence). The CDR3 is CASSQPGTSTDTQYF. CDR3 in DNA: TGTGCCAGCAGCCAACCCGGGACTAGCACAGATACGCAGTATTTT.

The chain joins TRBV27 to TRBJ1-2, with TRBD1 as a possible D gene (5 bases). The CDR3 totals 14 residues. Germline V lookup: CDR1 MNHEY, CDR2 SMNVEV (reference sequence). Trimming stripped 2 bases from V and 3 bases from J, with 10 bases between. The CDR3 spells CASSLVGGDYGYTF. The CDR3 bases are TGTGCCAGCAGTTTAGTGGGGGGAGACTATGGCTACACCTTC.

The DNA for the CDR3 is TGTGCCAGCAGAGAGCGGGAGATCTACGAGCAGTACTTC. Translating it yields CASREREIYEQYF. The chain links TRBV6-5 to TRBJ2-7; 8 nucleotides match TRBD2. J lost 3 bases, V lost 6 bases, and 4 bases had no gene match. The CDR3 spans 13 residues. CDR1 MNHEY and CDR2 SVGAGI come from the germline V gene.

The V call is TRBV7-9, the J call TRBJ2-3; weak D call: TRBD2 (6 bases). Germline V gene sequence: CDR1 SEHNR, CDR2 FQNEAQ (reference sequence). The CDR3 is 15 residues long. V was pared by 4 bases and J by 6 bases, with 17 bases between. The CDR3 nucleotides are TGTGCCAGCAGCTCTCGGACGGGAGTCATGGATACGCAGTATTTT. It yields the protein CASSSRTGVMDTQYF.

The chain joins TRBV24-1 to TRBJ1-5; TRBD1 aligns across 9 bases. Trimming took 4 bases from V and 2 from J; bases not matched to a gene: 8. The CDR3 loop spans 17 amino acids. The germline V gene encodes CDR1 KGHDR and CDR2 SFDVKD. DNA for the CDR3: TGTGCCACCAGTGACCATCGGACAGGGGTCGGCAATCAGCCCCAGCATTTT. Translating gives CATSDHRTGVGNQPQHF.

The chain uses TRBV11-2 and TRBJ1-1; no firm D call. The CDR3 consists of 12 residues. Germline values: CDR1 SGHAT, CDR2 FQNNGV. The ends were cut back, 1 base at V and 4 bases at J, with 4 bases in the middle. CDR3 coding DNA: TGTGCCAGCAGCTTAGTCGCCACTGAAGCTTTCTTT. Translation: CASSLVATEAFF.

This chain connects TRBV6-5 to TRBJ2-3; no clear D. The CDR3 has 14 amino acids. With 5 bases removed from V and 1 base from J, the gap between germline ends came to 10 bases. Germline CDR1 and CDR2: MNHEY and SVGAGI. This chain's CDR3 is CASSHRVGTDTQYF. CDR3 coding DNA: TGTGCCAGCAGTCATAGAGTTGGCACAGATACGCAGTATTTT.

V and J are TRBV11-2 and TRBJ2-7; D is uncertain. CDR1 is SGHAT and CDR2 is FQNNGV in the germline V gene. Trimming shortened V by 3 bases and J by 2 bases, and 11 bases separated the two germline ends. The CDR3 is made up of 14 amino acids. The CDR3 loop reads CASSFAKRTYEQYF. For the CDR3, the DNA is TGTGCCAGCAGCTTCGCTAAGCGCACCTACGAGCAGTACTTC.

This chain links TRBV6-1 with TRBJ2-7; 13 positions agree with TRBD2. V lost 0 bases, J lost 0 bases, and 8 bases stayed unmatched. The germline gives CDR1 MNHNS, CDR2 SASEGT. This CDR3 region has 19 residues. The CDR3 DNA is TGTGCCAGCAGTGAAGCTCTACTAGCGGGAGGGCTAATCTCCTACGAGCAGTACTTC. Translated, it gives CASSEALLAGGLISYEQYF.

In its sample, this clone was seen many times. This chain joins TRBV19 and TRBJ1-5, with D possibly TRBD1 on 6 matching bases. Germline values: CDR1 LNHDA, CDR2 SQIVND (reference sequence). V lost 6 bases and J 0 bases, leaving 12 bases between the germline ends. The CDR3 contains 15 residues. This CDR3 reads CASRLDRYSNQPQHF. As DNA, the CDR3 is TGTGCCAGTAGGCTGGACAGATATAGCAATCAGCCCCAGCATTTT.

This sequence joins TRBV5-6 and TRBJ1-1, with a possible D match to TRBD1 (6 bases). The CDR3 is made up of 15 amino acids. V was shortened by 1 base and J by 1 base, with 11 bases between the two germline ends. CDR1 is SGHDT and CDR2 is YYEEEE in the germline V gene. The CDR3, as DNA: TGTGCCAGCAGCTTGACCGGGACAACGAACACTGAAGCTTTCTTT. Translating it yields CASSLTGTTNTEAFF.

The chain has TRBV7-2 and TRBJ2-1, with unresolved D. V was trimmed by 5 bases and J by 9 bases, leaving 14 bases between them. The CDR3 extends over 13 amino acids. Germline V gene lookup returns CDR1 SGHTA and CDR2 FQGNSA. For the CDR3, the DNA is TGTGCCAGCAGCACCCCCCGATCGGGTGAGCAGTTCTTC. It is translated as CASSTPRSGEQFF.

Only a few counts were recorded for this clone. J is TRBJ2-6 and V is TRBV7-9; 8 positions match TRBD2. The length of the CDR3 is 19 residues. The junction had 13 bases not matched to a gene; V was cut back by 4 bases and J by 2 bases. Germline V gives CDR1 SEHNR, CDR2 FQNEAQ (reference sequence). This chain's CDR3 is CASSSRSTSVLAGANVLTF. The CDR3 DNA reads TGTGCCAGCAGCTCACGGTCGACTAGCGTGCTCGCTGGGGCCAACGTCCTGACTTTC.